These 19 T cell receptor beta chains share one sample of origin, sequenced in a study of blood T cell repertoires in COVID-19. The assay was immunoSEQ multiplex PCR, and TCRdb's table has in-frame clones only and misses some. Of 250,000 to 300,000 clones listed, roughly 86% were seen once; the top ten hold roughly 1.8%. Sequencing was carried out using PBMCs or T cells enriched from blood (not recorded which). The receptors derive from a woman between 55 and 75 years old who had recovered from COVID-19.

This clone occurred once. The chain joins TRBV3-1 (or the pseudogene TRBV3-2) to TRBJ1-4; a weak D match, TRBD1 (6 bases). This CDR3 spans 14 amino acids. CDR1 LGHDT and CDR2 YNNKEL come from the germline V gene (reference sequence). Trimming cost V 3 bases and J 4 bases, with 9 bases left between them. CDR3 protein: CASSHQGYNEKLFF. The CDR3 region has the DNA TGTGCCAGCAGCCACCAGGGGTATAATGAAAAACTGTTTTTT.

J is TRBJ2-7 and V is TRBV27, with 8 bases identical to TRBD2. Per germline, CDR1 MNHEY and CDR2 SMNVEV (reference sequence). The CDR3 runs to 17 residues. Trimming at V came to 1 base and at J to 2 bases, leaving 10 bases not matched to a gene. The CDR3 sequence is CASSLLGATAGAYEQYF. The CDR3 DNA reads TGTGCCAGCAGTTTATTAGGCGCCACAGCGGGGGCCTACGAGCAGTACTTC.

J is TRBJ2-3 and V is TRBV18; 7 bases agree with TRBD1. The CDR3 contains 16 residues. J lost 6 bases, V lost 3 bases, and 12 bases had no gene match. CDR1 is KGHSH, CDR2 LQKENI, per germline. The CDR3 sequence is CASSPPDRVSGDTQYF. The CDR3, as DNA: TGTGCCAGCTCACCTCCTGACAGGGTCTCGGGGGATACGCAGTATTTT.

The chain joins TRBV3-1 (or the pseudogene TRBV3-2) to TRBJ1-6; the D gene is possibly TRBD1 (5 bases). Germline V gene sequence: CDR1 LGHDT, CDR2 YNNKEL (reference sequence). V was cut by 0 bases and J by 10 bases, with 13 bases left in between. This CDR3 region has 15 residues. The CDR3 spells CASSQEGGYRSPLHF. The CDR3 DNA is TGTGCCAGCAGCCAAGAGGGGGGGTATCGGTCACCCCTCCACTTT.

The CDR3 here is CASRGREGMNTEAFF. CDR3 nucleotides: TGCGCCAGCAGGGGGAGGGAGGGTATGAACACTGAAGCTTTCTTT. This rearrangement joins TRBV10-2 to TRBJ1-1, with D hard to call. CDR1 and CDR2 from the germline V gene are WSHSY and SAAADI. The CDR3 runs 15 residues. Trimming took 6 bases from V and 0 from J, leaving 14 bases between them.

V usage is TRBV28 and J usage is TRBJ1-1; D is perhaps TRBD1 (6 bases). Trimming took off 4 bases at V and 10 bases at J, with 19 bases between the two ends. CDR3 size: 14 residues. The germline CDR1 and CDR2 sequences are MDHEN and SYDVKM. CDR3 loop: CASSSTGRGGRAFF. The CDR3 region has the DNA TGTGCCAGCAGTTCTACAGGGAGGGGGGGGCGAGCTTTCTTT.

This clone was found once. This chain uses TRBV4-1 with TRBJ2-5, with TRBD2 matching 8 bases. The germline gives CDR1 MGHRA, CDR2 YSYEKL. This CDR3 is built from 16 residues. Germline trimming cut 4 bases from V and 4 bases from J; bases unmatched to any gene: 11. The CDR3 loop reads CASSPAPPGLGETQYF. In DNA form, the CDR3 reads TGCGCCAGCAGCCCCGCACCCCCGGGACTAGGAGAGACCCAGTACTTC.

V is TRBV6-4 and J is TRBJ2-1, with D tentatively TRBD2 (5 bases). V shed 2 bases and J shed 1 base, with 9 bases lying between them. The germline V gene encodes CDR1 MRHNA and CDR2 SNTAGT. The CDR3 spans 15 residues. CDR3 sequence: CASSDAWRSYNEQFF. In DNA form, the CDR3 reads TGTGCCAGCAGTGACGCCTGGAGGTCCTACAATGAGCAGTTCTTC.

In its sample, this clone was seen a few times. This chain connects TRBV9 to TRBJ2-7, with 8 bases that match TRBD2. V gave up 1 base and J gave up 5 bases; unmatched junction bases: 8. CDR1 SGDLS and CDR2 YYNGEE come from the germline V gene. This CDR3 is 15 amino acids long. CDR3: CASSVSGRGADEQYF. CDR3 bases: TGTGCCAGCAGCGTATCGGGGCGGGGGGCCGACGAGCAGTACTTC.

The rearrangement joins TRBV19 to TRBJ1-1; D gene uncertain. V was clipped by 5 bases and J by 8 bases, with 9 bases between them. Per the germline V gene, CDR1 is LNHDA and CDR2 is SQIVND (reference sequence). The CDR3 contains 11 residues. CDR3 sequence: CASSSFQEAFF. CDR3 bases: TGTGCCAGTAGTTCTTTCCAGGAAGCTTTCTTT.

This CDR3 is CATIYRGQKSGELFF. The DNA of the CDR3 is TGTGCCACTATTTACAGGGGGCAAAAGTCCGGGGAGCTGTTTTTT. The chain combines TRBV2 with TRBJ2-2; TRBD1 aligns across 9 bases. Germline lookup yields CDR1 SNHLY and CDR2 FYNNEI. Trimming cost V 10 bases and J 6 bases; bases outside gene matches: 12. This CDR3 region has 15 residues.

The rearrangement uses TRBV28 and TRBJ1-4; the match to TRBD1 covers 9 bases. The germline V gene has CDR1 MDHEN and CDR2 SYDVKM. The CDR3 is made up of 14 amino acids. J was trimmed by 8 bases and V by 2 bases; bases with no gene match: 3. The CDR3 sequence: CASSLGQGWEKLFF. The DNA for the CDR3 is TGTGCCAGCAGTTTAGGACAGGGGTGGGAAAAACTGTTTTTT.

V usage is TRBV9 and J usage is TRBJ2-1; TRBD1 might be the D (6 bases). V was cut by 0 bases and J by 0 bases, with 19 bases left in between. CDR1 is SGDLS, CDR2 YYNGEE, per germline. This CDR3 comprises 19 residues. The CDR3 sequence is CASSVAGQPVYSSYNEQFF. CDR3 in DNA: TGTGCCAGCAGCGTAGCCGGACAGCCGGTTTATAGCTCCTACAATGAGCAGTTCTTC.

The chain combines TRBV3-1 (or the pseudogene TRBV3-2) with TRBJ1-1; 7 nucleotides match TRBD1. Germline V gives CDR1 LGHDT, CDR2 YNNKEL (reference sequence). The CDR3 extends over 14 amino acids. The junction had 10 bases not matched to a gene; V was cut back by 2 bases and J by 10 bases. The CDR3 DNA is TGTGCCAGCAGCCAAACAGGGGCAGCGGGGGCAGCTTTCTTT. This gives the protein CASSQTGAAGAAFF.

The chain employs TRBV7-2 and TRBJ2-1, with D possibly TRBD1 on 6 matching bases. Germline-derived CDR1 and CDR2 are SGHTA and FQGNSA. CDR3 length: 13 residues. Trimming took off 4 bases at V and 4 bases at J, with 8 bases between the two ends. This CDR3 is CASSSGTYNEQFF. The CDR3 bases are TGTGCCAGCAGCTCCGGGACATACAATGAGCAGTTCTTC.

This clone has a single count. The chain employs TRBV2 and TRBJ1-5; D call uncertain. Deletions cut 5 bases from V and 7 bases from J, with 15 bases between. The CDR3 is 14 amino acids. Germline V gene lookup returns CDR1 SNHLY and CDR2 FYNNEI. Written as DNA, the CDR3 is TGTGCCAGCAGTCCCGACATGCCCGGACAGCCCCAGCATTTT. As protein: CASSPDMPGQPQHF.

This sequence joins TRBV5-1 and TRBJ1-3, with 7 bases aligning to TRBD1. Germline loops: CDR1 SGHRS, CDR2 YFSETQ. Unmatched junction bases numbered 4, after V lost 0 bases and J lost 4 bases. The CDR3 sequence is 15 residues long. CDR3 nucleotides: TGCGCCAGCAGCTTGGCACAGGGGACCGGAAACACCATATATTTT. Protein product: CASSLAQGTGNTIYF.

The chain couples TRBV27 to TRBJ2-7, with D possibly being TRBD1 (6 bases). Trimming left V 7 bases short and J 4 bases short, with 14 bases between. The CDR3 totals 13 residues. Germline V gene sequence: CDR1 MNHEY, CDR2 SMNVEV (reference sequence). The chain's CDR3 is CASISGEMYEQYF. The CDR3 DNA sequence: TGTGCCAGCATATCAGGGGAGATGTACGAGCAGTACTTC.

V and J are TRBV5-1 and TRBJ1-6, with TRBD1 as a possible D gene (6 bases). The V and J ends lost 3 bases and 5 bases respectively, with 12 bases between them. Germline CDR1 SGHRS, CDR2 YFSETQ. The CDR3 is 15 amino acids. The CDR3 is CASSSYRENNSPLHF. DNA of the CDR3: TGCGCCAGCAGCTCCTACAGGGAGAATAATTCACCCCTCCACTTT.